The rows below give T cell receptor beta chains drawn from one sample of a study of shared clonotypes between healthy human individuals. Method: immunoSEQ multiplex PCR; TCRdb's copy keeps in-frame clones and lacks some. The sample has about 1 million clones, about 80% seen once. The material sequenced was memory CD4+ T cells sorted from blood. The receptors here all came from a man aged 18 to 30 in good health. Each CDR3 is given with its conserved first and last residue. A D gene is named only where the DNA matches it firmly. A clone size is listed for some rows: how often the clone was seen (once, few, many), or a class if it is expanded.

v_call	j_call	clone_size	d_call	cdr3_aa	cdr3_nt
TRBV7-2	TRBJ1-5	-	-	CASSLGGIINQPQHF	TGTGCCAGCAGCTTAGGGGGAATTATCAATCAGCCCCAGCATTTT
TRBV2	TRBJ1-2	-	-	CASIGGAGGGGYTF	TGTGCCAGCATAGGAGGGGCGGGCGGCGGGGGCTACACCTTC
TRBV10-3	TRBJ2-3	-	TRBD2	CAISESLAGGTDTQYF	TGTGCCATCAGTGAGTCCCTAGCGGGAGGCACAGATACGCAGTATTTT
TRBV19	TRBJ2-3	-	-	CASSILKQGHTDTQYF	TGTGCCAGTAGTATCCTCAAACAGGGACACACAGATACGCAGTATTTT
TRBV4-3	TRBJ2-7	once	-	CASSQESGHQSYEQYF	TGCGCCAGCAGCCAAGAGTCGGGACACCAATCTTACGAGCAGTACTTC
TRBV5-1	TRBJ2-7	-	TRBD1	CASSGDSSYEQYF	TGCGCCAGCAGCGGGGACAGCTCCTACGAGCAGTACTTC
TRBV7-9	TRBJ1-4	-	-	CASSFWGSGEKLFF	TGTGCCAGCAGCTTTTGGGGGTCAGGTGAAAAACTGTTTTTT
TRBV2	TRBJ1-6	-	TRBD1	CASIEQPGQGTSPLHF	TGTGCCAGCATCGAACAGCCGGGACAGGGGACTTCACCCCTCCACTTT
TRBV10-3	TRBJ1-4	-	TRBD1	CAISESGGGNEKLFF	TGTGCCATCAGTGAGTCAGGAGGGGGCAATGAAAAACTGTTTTTT
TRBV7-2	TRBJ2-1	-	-	CASSPLRSGNEQFF	TGTGCCAGCAGCCCCCTGAGAAGCGGCAATGAGCAGTTCTTC
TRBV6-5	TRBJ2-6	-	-	CASSYGGGSGANVLTF	TGTGCCAGCAGTTATGGTGGCGGCTCTGGGGCCAACGTCCTGACTTTC
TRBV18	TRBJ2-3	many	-	CASSPRQGQADTQYF	TGTGCCAGCTCACCGCGGCAGGGCCAGGCAGATACGCAGTATTTT
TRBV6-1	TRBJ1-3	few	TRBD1	CASSGGQGQAGNTIYF	TGTGCCAGCAGTGGAGGACAGGGTCAGGCTGGAAACACCATATATTTT
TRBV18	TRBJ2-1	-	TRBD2	CASSPRTSGSIPYNEQFF	TGTGCCAGCTCACCTAGGACTAGCGGGAGTATCCCCTACAATGAGCAGTTCTTC
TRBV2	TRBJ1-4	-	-	CASSGTGATNEKLFF	TGTGCCAGCAGTGGGACGGGAGCAACTAATGAAAAACTGTTTTTT
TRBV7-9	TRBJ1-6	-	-	CASSHVGRQYNSPLHF	TGTGCCAGCAGCCATGTTGGTAGGCAGTATAATTCACCCCTCCACTTT
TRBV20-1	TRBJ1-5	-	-	CSLSGDQPQHF	TGCAGCTTAAGCGGGGATCAGCCCCAGCATTTT
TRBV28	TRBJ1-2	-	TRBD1	CASRPTGGSYGYTF	TGTGCCAGCAGGCCCACAGGGGGCAGCTATGGCTACACCTTC